Listed below are T cell receptor beta chains from one sample, sequenced in a study of neoadjuvant anti-PD-1 for oral cavity cancer. The assay was immunoSEQ multiplex PCR, and TCRdb's table has in-frame clones only and misses some. This sample has approximately 67,000 clones; over 70% occur once, and the top ten carry about 3.4%. The sample in question was PBMCs, obtained before nivolumab (anti-PD-1) treatment. Every receptor here comes from a person between 35 and 79 years old with oral cavity squamous cell carcinoma. The CDR3 runs from the conserved cysteine through the conserved F or W. Size is stated for part of the rows, as once, few or many counts, or as a class when the clone is expanded.

CDR3: CASSLSLAVSYEQYF; J: TRBJ2-7; size: .; V: TRBV27
CDR3: CASTDSSYEQYF; J: TRBJ2-7; size: once; V: TRBV6-1
CDR3: CASSPRSGGRGTDTQYF; J: TRBJ2-3; size: .; V: TRBV5-4
CDR3: CASSLDPAGYNEQFF; J: TRBJ2-1; size: .; V: TRBV7-7
CDR3: CASSPPTNEKLFF; J: TRBJ1-4; size: .; V: TRBV9
CDR3: CASSFGKYNEQFF; J: TRBJ2-1; size: .; V: TRBV7-2
CDR3: CASSPSRLAGAGKETQYF; J: TRBJ2-5; size: once; V: TRBV7-8
CDR3: CATQGLAGGAETQYF; J: TRBJ2-5; size: .; V: TRBV7-2
CDR3: CASSETGTGENF; J: TRBJ2-7; size: .; V: TRBV6-1
CDR3: CASSPIGSYEQYF; J: TRBJ2-7; size: .; V: TRBV11-2
CDR3: CASNGAGGTDTQYF; J: TRBJ2-3; size: .; V: TRBV5-1
CDR3: CASSLEGNIYGYTF; J: TRBJ1-2; size: .; V: TRBV7-8
CDR3: CASSSASGGWTEAFF; J: TRBJ1-1; size: .; V: TRBV27
CDR3: CASNRGTEAFF; J: TRBJ1-1; size: .; V: TRBV28
CDR3: CASSSTLEIGETQYF; J: TRBJ2-5; size: few; V: TRBV11-1
CDR3: CASSRGGNEQFF; J: TRBJ2-1; size: .; V: TRBV5-6
CDR3: CASSQDSNERQPQHF; J: TRBJ1-5; size: few; V: TRBV4-2
CDR3: CAWSEGQTYGYTF; J: TRBJ1-2; size: few; V: TRBV30
CDR3: CASSLDSFPGRGNEKLFF; J: TRBJ1-4; size: .; V: TRBV5-4
CDR3: CARSLGRVAFF; J: TRBJ1-1; size: .; V: TRBV5-3
CDR3: CASSPGTIAEAFF; J: TRBJ1-1; size: .; V: TRBV6-6
CDR3: CASSSVARGRAEAFF; J: TRBJ1-1; size: .; V: TRBV5-1